This TCR beta chain comes out of a study of human T cells and chemical hapten exposure. Trimming took 0 bases from V and 5 from J, leaving 8 bases between them. This CDR3 region has 13 residues. The V gene's germline CDR1 is SGHRS and CDR2 YFSETQ. Indicated time point: patch test 1, 2 weeks after DPC sensitization. Treatment specified: therapeutic diphenylcyclopropenone sensitization with weekly scalp DPC. Donors, patients with alopecia ranging from 18 to 70 years old and judged suitable for DPC, provided samples. Unfractionated whole blood served as the source for total RNA extraction. Original data processing: Samples contained a median of about 96,000 TCRs, with a range of roughly 23,224 to 700,000. In TCRdb, the RACE reads were re-called with MiXCR into one record per CDR3 protein. The V and J calls and clone size come from TCRdb's table, not from the authors' own analysis. Among around 190,000 distinct CDR3 sequences, 20% to 25% were seen once, and the ten largest hold roughly 6.7%.

The chain carries TRBV5-1 and TRBJ1-1; unclear D gene. Source: whole blood, taken in connection with sensitization to the hapten diphenylcyclopropenone (DPC). This TCR was sampled from a woman between 45 and 60 years old with alopecia areata. Some clones in this sample may be carry-over from other donors' samples. The CDR3 reads CASSLERATEAFF. The CDR3 DNA is TGCGCCAGCAGCTTGGAAAGGGCGACTGAAGCTTTCTTT.